This TCR beta chain stems from a study of T-cell memory formation after mild COVID-19. Study-level results: Detection of some responders pre-infection suggested pre-existing cross-reactive memory T cells participated. Whether day 37 second-wave clones are SARS-CoV-2-specific was not confirmed. Contracting clones from day 15 to 85 showed balanced CD4/CD8; later expanders favored CD4+. CD4+ contracting clones lay mainly in CM and EM, CD8+ ones in EMRA.

TCRdb recomputed calls from the 5' RACE reads with MiXCR, one row per CDR3 protein. The table has approximately 180,000 distinct CDR3 sequences, 16% seen once. Germline V gives CDR1 DFQATT, CDR2 SNEGSKA (reference sequence). The CDR3 length is 15 residues. V shed 3 bases, J shed 3 bases, and the junction held 7 bases outside the gene matches. About this clonotype: What it binds is not known.

This TCR came from an adult woman who had mild COVID-19 (a few samples of this study predate the infection). Cell type and time point are not known. The chain has TRBV20-1 and TRBJ2-3, with 9 bases that match TRBD1. Sequencing was carried out using PBMCs or a T cell subset sorted from them (not recorded which). The chain's CDR3 is CSASSLGQGTDTQYF. Here the CDR3 DNA reads TGCAGTGCTAGCTCTCTGGGACAGGGAACAGATACGCAGTATTTT.